Reported below is one T cell receptor (beta chain). The time point denotes: blood at routine non-recurrence follow-up after resection. A single record per CDR3 protein comes from TCRdb applying MiXCR to the 5' RACE reads. The table records some 43,000 distinct CDR3 sequences, 8% to 11% of them present only once. Trimming cost V 6 bases and J 0 bases; bases outside gene matches: 7. This CDR3 spans 16 amino acids. Germline V gene data show CDR1 as LGHDT and CDR2 as YNNKEL (reference sequence). The sample originates from a study of spatial heterogeneity in lung cancer. The chain uses TRBV3-1 and TRBJ2-1; TRBD2 matches 8 bases. Sequenced here: PBMCs, sampled at follow-up. This clonotype was sampled from a female donor with early-stage non-small cell lung cancer. This CDR3 reads CASSLLAGSSYNEQFF. CDR3 bases: TGTGCCAGCAGTCTGTTAGCGGGGAGCTCCTACAATGAGCAGTTCTTC.